This TCR beta chain was identified during a study of siplizumab effects on memory and regulatory T cells. Study results and limitations: Significantly reduced by siplizumab was the cumulative frequency of alloreactive sequences, namely those traceable to unstimulated CD4+ memory cells. Naive T cells seemed more diverse than memory cells and seemed major alloresponse contributors.

This clone was counted once. The antigen is undetermined. This CDR3 spans 12 amino acids. Trimming cost V 2 bases and J 1 base, with 2 bases left between them. CDR1 SEHNR and CDR2 FQNEAQ come from the germline V gene (reference sequence). Per-sample assaying covered around 10^5 TCR templates. Data came from immunoSEQ multiplex PCR; TCRdb stores just in-frame clones and leaves some out. The sample consists of some 100,000 clones, 85% to 95% of them appearing once. Sequenced input: non-Treg CD4+ T cells sorted from blood. This clonotype was sampled from a human donor in good health. The genes are TRBV7-9 and TRBJ1-1; no clear D gene. The CDR3 DNA reads TGTGCCAGCAGCTTACAGAACACTGAAGCTTTCTTT. Protein product: CASSLQNTEAFF.